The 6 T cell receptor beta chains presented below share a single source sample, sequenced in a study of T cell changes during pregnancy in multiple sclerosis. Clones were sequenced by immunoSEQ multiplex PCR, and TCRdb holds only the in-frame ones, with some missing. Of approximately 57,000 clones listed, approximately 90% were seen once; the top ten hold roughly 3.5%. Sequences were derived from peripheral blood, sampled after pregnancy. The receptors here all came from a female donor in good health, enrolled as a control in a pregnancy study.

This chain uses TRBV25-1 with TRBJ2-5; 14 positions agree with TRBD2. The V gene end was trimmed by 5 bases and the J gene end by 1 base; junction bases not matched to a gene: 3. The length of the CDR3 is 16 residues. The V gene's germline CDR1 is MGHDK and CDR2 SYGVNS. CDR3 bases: TGTGCCAGCAGTCCGGGACTAGCGGGAGTCCAAGAGACCCAGTACTTC. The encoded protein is CASSPGLAGVQETQYF.

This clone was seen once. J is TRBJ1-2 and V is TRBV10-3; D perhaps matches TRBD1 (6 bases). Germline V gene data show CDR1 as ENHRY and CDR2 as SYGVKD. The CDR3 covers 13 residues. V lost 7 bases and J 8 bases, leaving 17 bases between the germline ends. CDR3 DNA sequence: TGTGCCATCACCGAACAGGGTACATCGGGCTACACCTTC. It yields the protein CAITEQGTSGYTF.

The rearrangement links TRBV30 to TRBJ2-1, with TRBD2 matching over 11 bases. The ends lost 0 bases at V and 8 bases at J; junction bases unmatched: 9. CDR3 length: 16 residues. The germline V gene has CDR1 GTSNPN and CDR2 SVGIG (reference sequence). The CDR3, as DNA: TGTGCCTGGAGTGTGCCAGCTAGCGGGAGGTTTGATGAGCAGTTCTTC. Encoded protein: CAWSVPASGRFDEQFF.

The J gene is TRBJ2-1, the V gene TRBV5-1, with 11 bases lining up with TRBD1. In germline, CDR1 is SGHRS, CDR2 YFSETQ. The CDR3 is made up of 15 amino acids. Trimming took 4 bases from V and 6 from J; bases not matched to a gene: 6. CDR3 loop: CASSLGQGAGNEQFF. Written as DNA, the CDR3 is TGCGCCAGCAGCCTCGGACAGGGGGCAGGCAATGAGCAGTTCTTC.

CDR3 residues: CASSQGQNTEAFF. DNA of the CDR3: TGTGCCAGCAGCCAGGGACAGAACACTGAAGCTTTCTTT. The chain is built from TRBV7-2 and TRBJ1-1; D may be TRBD1 (6 bases). Germline CDR1 is SGHTA and CDR2 is FQGNSA. CDR3 size: 13 residues. V lost 5 bases and J lost 1, with 8 bases in between. Based on the CDR3 plus reference TRBV7-2 and TRBJ1-1, the full variable domain is GAGVSQSPSNKVTEKGKDVELRCDPISGHTALYWYRQSLGQGLEFLIYFQGNSAPDKSGLPSDRFSAERTGGSVSTLTIQRTQQEDSAVYLCASSQGQNTEAFFGQGTRLTVV.

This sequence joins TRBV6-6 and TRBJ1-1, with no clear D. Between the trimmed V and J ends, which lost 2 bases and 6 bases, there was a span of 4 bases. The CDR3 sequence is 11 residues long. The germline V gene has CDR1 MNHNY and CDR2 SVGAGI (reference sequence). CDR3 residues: CASSYPPEAFF. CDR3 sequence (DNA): TGTGCCAGCAGTTACCCTCCTGAAGCTTTCTTT.